This T cell receptor beta chain was sequenced in a study of cytomegalovirus exposure and HLA in healthy donors. General observations from the study: There were some 150 TCR beta chains listed as cytomegalovirus-associated. Reported results showed that the classifier diagnosed cytomegalovirus status with high specificity and sensitivity. It was confirmed in vitro that a few of the CMV-associated chains were specific for CMV antigens.

Germline V gene lookup returns CDR1 MGHRA and CDR2 YSYEKL. The CDR3 runs to 18 residues. After removal of 0 bases from V and 4 bases from J, the junction contained 8 bases not matched to a gene. A note on this clone: The antigen is unknown.

The protocol was immunoSEQ multiplex PCR, while the TCRdb copy is restricted to in-frame clones and leaves out a portion. The data show about 130,000 clones, 75% to 90% seen once. The clonotype was recovered from a woman aged 18-29 years in good health and CMV-seropositive. The chain carries TRBV4-1 and TRBJ2-6; 8 bases are shared with TRBD1. Sequenced: PBMCs. The CDR3 protein is CASSQDLQGALGANVLTF. The CDR3, as DNA: TGCGCCAGCAGCCAAGATCTGCAGGGGGCCTTGGGGGCCAACGTCCTGACTTTC.